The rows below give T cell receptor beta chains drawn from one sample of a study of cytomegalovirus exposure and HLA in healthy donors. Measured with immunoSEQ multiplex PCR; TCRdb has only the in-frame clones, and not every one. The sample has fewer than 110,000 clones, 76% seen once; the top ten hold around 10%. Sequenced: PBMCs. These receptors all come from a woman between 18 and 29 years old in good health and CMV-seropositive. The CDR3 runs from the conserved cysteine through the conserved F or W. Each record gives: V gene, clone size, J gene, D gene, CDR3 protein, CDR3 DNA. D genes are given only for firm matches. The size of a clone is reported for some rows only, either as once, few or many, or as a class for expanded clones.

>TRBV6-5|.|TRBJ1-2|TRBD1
CASSYTQGGYGYTF
TGTGCCAGCAGTTACACACAGGGGGGCTATGGCTACACCTTC
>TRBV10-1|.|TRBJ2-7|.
CASSGSVGTPYEQYF
TGCGCCAGCAGTGGATCGGTAGGGACACCATACGAGCAGTACTTC
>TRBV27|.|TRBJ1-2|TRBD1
CASSGTGIYGYTF
TGTGCCAGCAGCGGGACAGGGATCTATGGCTACACCTTC
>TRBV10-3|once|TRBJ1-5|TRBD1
CAISAGSETGVLRGQPQHF
TGTGCCATCAGCGCCGGTAGCGAAACAGGGGTGCTACGGGGGCAGCCCCAGCATTTT
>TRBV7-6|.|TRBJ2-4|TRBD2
CASSTREGVQGSIQYF
TGTGCCAGCAGCACTAGGGAGGGAGTTCAAGGGAGCATTCAGTACTTC
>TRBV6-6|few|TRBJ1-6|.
CASINGGYSPLHF
TGTGCCAGCATTAACGGGGGGTATTCACCCCTCCACTTT
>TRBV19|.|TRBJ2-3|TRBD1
CASSIRSTGPLPDTQYF
TGTGCCAGTAGTATCCGATCGACAGGGCCGCTCCCAGATACGCAGTATTTT
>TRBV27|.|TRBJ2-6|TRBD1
CASSLRTGSSSGANVLTF
TGTGCCAGCAGTCTTAGGACAGGGTCATCCTCTGGGGCCAACGTCCTGACTTTC
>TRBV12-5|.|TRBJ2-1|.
CASGLGGLDRRGLNEQFF
TGTGCTAGTGGTTTGGGTGGACTCGATAGAAGGGGACTCAATGAGCAGTTCTTC
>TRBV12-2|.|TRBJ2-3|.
CASRLFRGYTDTQYF
TGTGCAAGTCGCTTATTTCGGGGATACACAGATACGCAGTATTTT
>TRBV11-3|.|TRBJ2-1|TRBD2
CASSFRSGREQFF
TGTGCCAGCAGCTTCCGTAGCGGGAGGGAGCAGTTCTTC
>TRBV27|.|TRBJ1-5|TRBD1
CASSLMGQGRRGGNQPQHF
TGTGCCAGCAGTTTAATGGGACAGGGGCGCCGGGGTGGCAATCAGCCCCAGCATTTT
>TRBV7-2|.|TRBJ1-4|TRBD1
CASKGTGVEKLFF
TGTGCCAGCAAGGGGACAGGGGTCGAAAAACTGTTTTTT
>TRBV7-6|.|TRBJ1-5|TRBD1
CASSPGTGSIRNQPQHF
TGTGCCAGCAGCCCCGGGACAGGAAGTATTCGCAATCAGCCCCAGCATTTT
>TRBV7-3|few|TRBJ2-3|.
CASRADLTDTQYF
TGTGCCAGTAGAGCGGATCTCACAGATACGCAGTATTTT
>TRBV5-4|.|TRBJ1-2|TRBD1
CASSSGTGGRLYGYTF
TGTGCCAGCAGCTCCGGGACAGGGGGTCGCCTGTATGGCTACACCTTC
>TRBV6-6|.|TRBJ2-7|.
CASSFRESYEQYF
TGTGCCAGCAGTTTTCGGGAAAGCTACGAGCAGTACTTC
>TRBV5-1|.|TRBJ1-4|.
CASSAGTRGGEKLFF
TGCGCCAGCAGCGCCGGGACCCGGGGGGGTGAAAAACTGTTTTTT
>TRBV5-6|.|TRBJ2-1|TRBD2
CASSRLAGGPGEQFF
TGTGCCAGCAGCCGACTAGCGGGGGGGCCTGGTGAGCAGTTCTTC
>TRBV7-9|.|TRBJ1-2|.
CASSLGGQNYGYTF
TGTGCCAGCAGCTTAGGGGGGCAAAATTATGGCTACACCTTC
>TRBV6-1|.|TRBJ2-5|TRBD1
CASSDRTGKETQYF
TGTGCCAGCAGTGATCGGACAGGAAAAGAGACCCAGTACTTC
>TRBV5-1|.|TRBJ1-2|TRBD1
CASSLRTGDRSYTF
TGCGCCAGCAGCTTGAGGACAGGGGATAGGAGCTACACCTTC
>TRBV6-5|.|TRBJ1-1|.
CASRRGGTEAFF
TGTGCCAGCAGGCGAGGGGGCACTGAAGCTTTCTTT
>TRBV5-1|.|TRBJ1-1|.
CASSLEATRNTEAFF
TGCGCCAGCAGCTTGGAGGCGACACGGAACACTGAAGCTTTCTTT
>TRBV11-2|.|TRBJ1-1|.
CASSQEGTEAFF
TGTGCCAGCAGCCAGGAGGGGACTGAAGCTTTCTTT
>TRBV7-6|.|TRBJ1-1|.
CASSTRAGSGTEAFF
TGTGCCAGCAGCACCCGGGCGGGGTCGGGCACTGAAGCTTTCTTT
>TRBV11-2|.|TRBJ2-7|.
CASSLGGLGEQYF
TGTGCCAGCAGCTTAGGGGGGCTGGGAGAGCAGTACTTC
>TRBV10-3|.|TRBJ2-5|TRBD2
CATLAGERETQYF
TGTGCCACACTAGCGGGGGAAAGAGAGACCCAGTACTTC
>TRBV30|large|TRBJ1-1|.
CAWSDRLRMNTEAFF
TGTGCCTGGAGCGACAGGTTGAGGATGAACACTGAAGCTTTCTTT
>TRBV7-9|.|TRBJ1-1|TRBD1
CASSPRTGLIEAFF
TGTGCCAGCAGCCCGCGGACAGGCCTAATTGAAGCTTTCTTT
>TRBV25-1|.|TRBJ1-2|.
CASSANLDRGYTF
TGTGCCAGCAGTGCAAATCTCGACAGGGGCTACACCTTC
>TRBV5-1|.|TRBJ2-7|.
CASGLLGPVNEQYF
TGCGCCAGCGGGCTTTTAGGCCCGGTGAACGAGCAGTACTTC
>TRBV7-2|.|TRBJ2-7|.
CASSLLAGAYEQYF
TGTGCCAGCAGCTTATTGGCCGGAGCCTACGAGCAGTACTTC
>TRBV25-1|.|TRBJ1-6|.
CASSGYRDADSPLHF
TGTGCCAGTAGTGGTTACAGGGACGCGGATTCACCCCTCCACTTT
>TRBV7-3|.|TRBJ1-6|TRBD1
CASSLTRTGANSPLHF
TGTGCCAGCAGCTTAACGCGGACAGGCGCTAATTCACCCCTCCACTTT
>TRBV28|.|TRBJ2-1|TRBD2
CASSEISGREANEQFF
TGTGCCAGCAGCGAAATCAGCGGGAGGGAGGCCAATGAGCAGTTCTTC
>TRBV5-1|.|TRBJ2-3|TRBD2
CASSFSAGGTDTQYF
TGCGCCAGCAGCTTTTCGGCGGGGGGCACAGATACGCAGTATTTT
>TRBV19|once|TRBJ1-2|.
CASRGQKNYGYTF
TGTGCCAGTAGAGGACAGAAGAACTATGGCTACACCTTC
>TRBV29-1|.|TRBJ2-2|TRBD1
CSGRLDRPNTGELFF
TGCAGCGGGCGGTTGGACAGGCCTAACACCGGGGAGCTGTTTTTT
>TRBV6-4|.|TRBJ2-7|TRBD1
CASSAPAGTGGFYEQYF
TGTGCCAGCAGCGCCCCGGCCGGGACAGGGGGATTCTACGAGCAGTACTTC
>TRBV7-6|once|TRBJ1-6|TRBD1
CASSSRTGNNSPLHF
TGTGCCAGCAGCTCCCGGACAGGGAATAATTCACCCCTCCACTTT
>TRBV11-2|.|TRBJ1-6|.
CASSKAGPINSPLHF
TGTGCCAGCAGCAAAGCGGGACCGATTAATTCACCCCTCCACTTT